These T cell receptor beta chains were read from a single sample in a study of blood T cell repertoires in COVID-19. Produced via immunoSEQ multiplex PCR; TCRdb's table is partial and in-frame only. Here the sample spans 300,000 to 450,000 clones, over 75% being singletons. Sequencing input: PBMCs or T cells enriched from blood (not recorded which). These TCRs come from a woman younger than 45 who had recovered from COVID-19. Both conserved end residues are part of each CDR3. Each record gives: J gene, D gene, clone size, V gene, CDR3 protein, CDR3 DNA. A D gene is named only where the DNA matches it firmly. Clone size is stated in some rows and not others, as once, few, many or a class when expanded.

j_call: TRBJ1-5; d_call: NA; clone_size: NA; v_call: TRBV3-1/TRBV3-2; cdr3_aa: CASSLSARGSGQPQHF; cdr3_nt: TGTGCCAGCAGCCTATCGGCCCGGGGGTCGGGACAGCCCCAGCATTTT
j_call: TRBJ2-7; d_call: TRBD2; clone_size: NA; v_call: TRBV6-2/TRBV6-3; cdr3_aa: CASSFAGLAGVYEQYF; cdr3_nt: TGTGCCAGCAGTTTTGCGGGACTAGCGGGGGTCTACGAGCAGTACTTC
j_call: TRBJ1-1; d_call: TRBD1; clone_size: NA; v_call: TRBV5-6; cdr3_aa: CASSQVGTDQMNTEAFF; cdr3_nt: TGTGCCAGCAGCCAAGTCGGGACAGATCAAATGAACACTGAAGCTTTCTTT
j_call: TRBJ2-3; d_call: TRBD1; clone_size: NA; v_call: TRBV14; cdr3_aa: CASSHPGQGTYTQYF; cdr3_nt: TGTGCCAGCAGCCACCCGGGACAGGGGACTTATACGCAGTATTTT
j_call: TRBJ2-5; d_call: TRBD1; clone_size: NA; v_call: TRBV5-1; cdr3_aa: CASSLGDRVETQYF; cdr3_nt: TGCGCCAGCAGCTTGGGGGACAGGGTCGAGACCCAGTACTTC
j_call: TRBJ1-4; d_call: NA; clone_size: once; v_call: TRBV11-2; cdr3_aa: CASSARTSQGEKLFF; cdr3_nt: TGTGCCAGCAGCGCCCGGACCTCACAGGGTGAAAAACTGTTTTTT
j_call: TRBJ2-7; d_call: TRBD2; clone_size: NA; v_call: TRBV6-5; cdr3_aa: CASSYPASGGYEQYF; cdr3_nt: TGTGCCAGCAGTTACCCTGCTAGCGGGGGATACGAGCAGTACTTC
j_call: TRBJ1-2; d_call: NA; clone_size: NA; v_call: TRBV3-1/TRBV3-2; cdr3_aa: CASSHPGGPNYGYTF; cdr3_nt: TGTGCCAGCAGCCATCCGGGGGGCCCTAACTATGGCTACACCTTC
j_call: TRBJ2-1; d_call: TRBD1; clone_size: NA; v_call: TRBV7-8; cdr3_aa: CASREGIDRAVHSYNEQFF; cdr3_nt: TGTGCCAGCAGAGAGGGGATAGACAGGGCGGTCCACTCCTACAATGAGCAGTTCTTC
j_call: TRBJ1-1; d_call: NA; clone_size: NA; v_call: TRBV9; cdr3_aa: CASSVGRGTEAFF; cdr3_nt: TGTGCCAGCAGCGTCGGCAGGGGTACTGAAGCTTTCTTT